This TCR beta chain is from a study of CD8 T cell repertoires and HIV-1 epitope variants. In the study overall: Epitopes were three Gag families plus Nef HW9 and YT9. Autologous T cell-negative cells served as antigen-presenting cells in equal numbers.

Profiling relied on immunoSEQ multiplex PCR, and the TCRdb table lists in-frame clones only, not all of them. The sample includes thousands of clones, 60% to 75% of them seen just once. On this clone: Its antigen is still unknown.

Points from the study as a whole: Most of the nine antigen-specific clonotypes appeared cross-reactive to autologous or escape variants.

The CDR3 has 13 amino acids. V lost 3 bases and J lost 2, with 8 bases in between. Per germline, CDR1 SGHAT and CDR2 FQNNGV. The chain links TRBV11-2 to TRBJ2-7; D might be TRBD1 or TRBD2, each matching 5 bases. The specimen was cultured CD8+ T cells derived from PBMCs. This receptor was taken from a male donor with HIV. The CDR3 coding sequence is TGTGCCAGCAGCTTGGGGACCGCCTACGAGCAGTACTTC. It encodes CASSLGTAYEQYF.